This T cell receptor beta chain was documented in a study of cytomegalovirus exposure and HLA in healthy donors. Regarding donors, all were healthy bone marrow donors. The PCR employed 60 Vbeta primers together with 13 Jbeta primers. Sequencing used immunoSEQ multiplex PCR; TCRdb keeps in-frame clones, though not all of them. Among 140,000 to 150,000 clones listed, 82% were seen once. The germline CDR1 and CDR2 sequences are SGHDN and FVKESK. The ends were cut back, 4 bases at V and 3 bases at J, with 10 bases in the middle. The CDR3 sequence is 13 residues long. This receptor was identified in a woman aged 60-75 years in good health and CMV-seropositive. Sequenced material: PBMCs. The J gene is TRBJ2-7, the V gene TRBV14; D is ambiguous. This CDR3 is CASSPLPLYEQYF. The CDR3 DNA follows: TGTGCCAGCAGCCCCCTCCCCCTCTACGAGCAGTACTTC.